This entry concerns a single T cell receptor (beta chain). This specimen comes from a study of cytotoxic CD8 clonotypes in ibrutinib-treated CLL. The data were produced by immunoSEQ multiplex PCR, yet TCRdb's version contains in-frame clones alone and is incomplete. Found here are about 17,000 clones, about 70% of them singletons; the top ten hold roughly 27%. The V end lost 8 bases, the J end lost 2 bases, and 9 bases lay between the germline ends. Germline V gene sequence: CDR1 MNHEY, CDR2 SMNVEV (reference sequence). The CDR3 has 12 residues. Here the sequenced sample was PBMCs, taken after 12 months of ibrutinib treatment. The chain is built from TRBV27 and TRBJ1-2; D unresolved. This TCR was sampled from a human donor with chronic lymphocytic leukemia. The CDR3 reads CASGDTNYGYTF. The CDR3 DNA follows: TGTGCCAGCGGCGACACCAACTATGGCTACACCTTC.